A single sample gave rise to the 6 T cell receptor beta chains below, sequenced in a study of cytomegalovirus exposure and HLA in healthy donors. Using immunoSEQ multiplex PCR, the repertoire was profiled, and TCRdb retains in-frame clones only, with some absent. The sample has 100,000 to 120,000 clones; around 83% are singletons. The sequenced material came from PBMCs. The receptor set was obtained from a woman younger than 30 in good health and CMV-seropositive.

This rearrangement joins TRBV9 to TRBJ2-2; TRBD2 aligns across 10 bases. V lost 0 bases to trimming and J lost 2 bases; unmatched junction nucleotides: 4. Germline CDR1 reads SGDLS; CDR2 reads YYNGEE. CDR3 length: 17 residues. The CDR3 loop is CASSVVLAGINTGELFF. The DNA for the CDR3 is TGTGCCAGCAGCGTAGTACTAGCGGGGATTAACACCGGGGAGCTGTTTTTT.

V is TRBV11-3 and J is TRBJ2-1; D is perhaps TRBD2 (6 bases). The CDR3 extends over 14 amino acids. V was trimmed by 3 bases and J by 7 bases, leaving 13 bases between them. Germline CDR1 SGHNT, CDR2 YENEEA. The CDR3 region has the DNA TGTGCCAGCAGCTTGAGGAGGGAAGGGAATGAGCAGTTCTTC. This sequence encodes CASSLRREGNEQFF. Looking up the rest from reference TRBV11-3 and TRBJ2-1 gives the full variable domain: EAGVVQSPRYKIIEKKQPVAFWCNPISGHNTLYWYLQNLGQGPELLIRYENEEAVDDSQLPKDRFSAERLKGVDSTLKIQPAELGDSAVYLCASSLRREGNEQFFGPGTRLTVL.

The chain employs TRBV7-3 and TRBJ2-1; 7 nucleotides line up with TRBD1. V was clipped by 5 bases and J by 6 bases; unmatched bases: 10. This CDR3 is built from 15 residues. Germline V gene data show CDR1 as SGHTA and CDR2 as FQGTGA. The CDR3, as DNA: TGTGCCAGCAGCATCAGACAGGGAAAAGGCAATGAGCAGTTCTTC. This translates into CASSIRQGKGNEQFF.

This clone counts as medium-sized. The chain employs TRBV6-4 and TRBJ2-1; weak D call: TRBD2 (5 bases). The germline V gene encodes CDR1 MRHNA and CDR2 SNTAGT. The ends were cut back, 0 bases at V and 6 bases at J, with 6 bases in the middle. There are 13 residues in the CDR3. This CDR3 reads CASSDSAVNEQFF. CDR3 DNA sequence: TGTGCCAGCAGTGACTCAGCGGTCAATGAGCAGTTCTTC.

This chain connects TRBV10-3 to TRBJ2-1; 8 bases are a match to TRBD2. This CDR3 is 14 amino acids long. Trimming at V came to 10 bases and at J to 3 bases, leaving 8 bases not matched to a gene. The V gene's germline CDR1 is ENHRY and CDR2 SYGVKD. The CDR3, as DNA: TGTGCCAGCCAGGAAGCGGGGGACTACAATGAGCAGTTCTTC. Translating gives CASQEAGDYNEQFF.

This rearrangement joins TRBV11-2 to TRBJ1-3; tentatively, D is TRBD1 (6 bases). Per germline, CDR1 SGHAT and CDR2 FQNNGV. Trimming removed 2 bases from V and 4 bases from J, with 12 bases in between. The length of the CDR3 is 15 residues. The DNA for the CDR3 is TGTGCCAGCAGCTTATCAGGGGCAAGGGGAAACACCATATATTTT. Its protein product is CASSLSGARGNTIYF.